These T cell receptor beta chains were read from a single sample in a study of regulatory T cells in long-lasting Graves disease. TCRdb used MiXCR to reprocess the multiplex PCR reads, holding one entry per CDR3 protein. The sample contains some 280,000 distinct CDR3 sequences, approximately 20% of which appear only once. The material sequenced was peripheral blood mononuclear cells (PBMCs), taken when the disease was refractory, from a patient treated with antithyroid drugs. The receptors here all came from a female donor with Graves disease. Each CDR3 is given without its conserved first and last residue. D genes are given only for firm matches.

TRBV2	TRBJ1-3	TRBD1	ASRPGQGRRNTIY
TRBV11-2	TRBJ1-4	TRBD1	ASSVGQGNEKLF
TRBV27	TRBJ2-7	NA	ASSPGRLTYEQY
TRBV7-3	TRBJ1-5	NA	ASSPSKGQPQH
TRBV5-6	TRBJ2-5	TRBD2	ASSFSFTSGFQETQY
TRBV9	TRBJ2-5	NA	ASSLGLIETQY
TRBV11-2	TRBJ2-7	NA	ASSLRPTEQY
TRBV20-1	TRBJ2-5	TRBD1	SARDLTRTGSQETQY
TRBV20-1	TRBJ1-5	NA	SAILDGQSYQPQH
TRBV7-2	TRBJ2-7	NA	ASSLQGQDHYEQY
TRBV20-1	TRBJ2-5	NA	SAIQETQY